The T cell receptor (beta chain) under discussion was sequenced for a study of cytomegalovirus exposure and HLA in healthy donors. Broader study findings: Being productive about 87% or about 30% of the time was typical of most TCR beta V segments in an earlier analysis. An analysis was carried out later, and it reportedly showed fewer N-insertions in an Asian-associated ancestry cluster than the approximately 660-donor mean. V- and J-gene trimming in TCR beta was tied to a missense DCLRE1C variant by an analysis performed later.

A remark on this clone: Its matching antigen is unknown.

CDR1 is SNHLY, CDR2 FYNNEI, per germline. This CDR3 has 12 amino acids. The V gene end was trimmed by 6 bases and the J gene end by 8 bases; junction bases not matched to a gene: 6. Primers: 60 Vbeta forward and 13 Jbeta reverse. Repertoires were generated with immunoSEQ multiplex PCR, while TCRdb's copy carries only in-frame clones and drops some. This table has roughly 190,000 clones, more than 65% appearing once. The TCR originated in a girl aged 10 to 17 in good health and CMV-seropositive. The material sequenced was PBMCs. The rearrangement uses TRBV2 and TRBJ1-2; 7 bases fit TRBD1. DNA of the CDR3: TGTGCCAGCAGCGAGGACAGGTTGGGCTACACCTTC. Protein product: CASSEDRLGYTF.